This TCR beta chain appears in the sequencing data of a study of response to subunit inactivated influenza vaccine (dated by TCRdb to the late 2010s). Concerning the study at large: Deep quantitative profiling of the T cell receptor repertoire was used in the study to follow responses to a trivalent subunit inactivated influenza vaccine.

Trimming at the junction amounts to 5 bases on V and 12 bases on J, and the germline ends lie 17 bases apart. The CDR3 spans 13 residues, from the cysteine through the phenylalanine. Only the CDR3 portion is preserved as DNA: 39 bases, with reading frame beginning at the first base. The germline V gene (reference sequence) sets CDR1 to SEHNR and CDR2 to FQNEAQ. Interpreted using the paper, the time point label stands for: more than 35 days after influenza vaccine administration. This clonotype showed up many times. Its antigen specificity is not known. Nothing much larger sits one base from this clone, and base qualities are not available. What the authors observed across the whole study: The authors proposed that each seasonal influenza vaccination may bring in only a limited number of new T cells.

Library preparation was by RT-PCR. Instrument used: Illumina HiSeq 2500. TCRdb handled the public reads itself, with Q25 trimming in fastp and clone calling in MiXCR, and kept productive beta chains. Records with the same CDR3 protein are collapsed into one entry carrying the most frequent genes and DNA. The sample table records 150,000 to 200,000 distinct CDR3 sequences; about a tenth of these occur just once. The ten biggest clones cover 9.5% to 15% of the sample. The source material was non-naive T cells sorted from PBMCs, sampled about 6 weeks after vaccination. Reading the label with the study, this specimen's cell subset or site is: memory T cell fraction. The receptor was derived from a man aged 50 or older who received an inactivated influenza vaccine. Donor details come from another sample of the same person, matched by shared clones. The sequence links TRBV7-9 to TRBJ2-1, with a tentative D gene TRBD1 over 6 matching bases. The DNA reads as follows: TGTGCCAGCAGCCAGGACAGCCGCACGGGGCAGTTCTTC. Its product reads: CASSQDSRTGQFF.